Presented here are 4 T cell receptor beta chains from one specimen sequenced in a study of read filtering for tumor transcriptome and immune sequencing. The library was built from about 0.4 ug RNA with molecular barcoded adaptors for alpha/delta and beta/gamma chains. MiXCR, run by TCRdb on the reads, gives a single entry per CDR3 protein. The table has some 120,000 distinct CDR3 sequences, roughly 13% seen once. The material sequenced was a population of CD138-negative cells sorted from bone marrow. The receptor set was obtained from a donor at least 40 years old with multiple myeloma.

This clonotype was counted ten times or more. This chain uses TRBV3-1 with TRBJ2-4; the D gene is possibly TRBD1 (5 bases). The CDR3 runs to 13 residues. The germline gives CDR1 LGHDT, CDR2 YNNKEL (reference sequence). V lost 0 bases to trimming and J lost 5 bases, with 5 bases between them. Here the CDR3 DNA reads TGTGCCAGCAGCCAAGACAGGGAAAACATTCAGTACTTC. This encodes CASSQDRENIQYF.

The sample holds many counts of this clonotype. The rearrangement links TRBV14 to TRBJ2-1, with TRBD2 identical over 10 bases. This CDR3 comprises 12 residues. Germline trimming cut 4 bases from V and 15 bases from J; bases unmatched to any gene: 6. From germline, CDR1 is SGHDN and CDR2 FVKESK. The CDR3 nucleotides are TGTGCCAGCAGCCCTAGCGGGAGAGGCCCGTTCTTC. Translation: CASSPSGRGPFF.

Ten or more counts support this clonotype. The chain couples TRBV13 to TRBJ1-1; D may be TRBD1 (5 bases). Trimming left V 2 bases short and J 2 bases short, with 12 bases between. In germline, CDR1 is PRHDT, CDR2 FYEKMQ (reference sequence). The CDR3 extends over 15 amino acids. CDR3 sequence reads: CASSLRQQDNTEAFF. The CDR3 DNA is TGTGCCAGCAGCTTAAGACAGCAAGATAACACTGAAGCTTTCTTT.

This clonotype has a count of ten or more. CDR3 coding DNA: TGCGCCAGCAGCTTGGCCTACGGGACAGCCGTCTACAATGAGCAGTTCTTC. Translated, it gives CASSLAYGTAVYNEQFF. This chain joins TRBV5-1 and TRBJ2-1; 7 bases are shared with TRBD1. Germline V lookup: CDR1 SGHRS, CDR2 YFSETQ. The V segment lost 0 bases and the J segment 3 bases; nucleotides outside the gene matches: 9. The CDR3 has 17 residues.